This T cell receptor (beta chain) came from a study of PD-1 blockade in classical Hodgkin lymphoma (dated by TCRdb to the early 2020s). Regarding the complete study: Nivolumab dosing was 3 mg/kg intravenously every 2 weeks, continuing until either disease progression or unacceptable toxicity. The study used TCR beta sequencing and CyTOF to define a peripheral blood immune signature of response to PD-1 blockade in classical Hodgkin lymphoma.

The germline V gene (reference sequence) supplies CDR1 MNHEY and CDR2 SMNVEV. V lost 2 bases and J lost 0 bases, and the count of bases not matched to a germline gene is 4. Its CDR3 holds 17 amino acids, cysteine through phenylalanine. Only the CDR3 region is kept as DNA, spanning 51 bases read in frame from base 1. Overall results and qualifications from the work: Patients starting nivolumab less than 1 year after ASCT had lower diversity and were excluded from later analyses to avoid confounding by immune reconstitution. Only a single clinical trial cohort was studied, and what caused the repertoire differences, possibly disease activity or prior therapy, remained undefined. By C4D1, a significant rise was seen in CD4+ TCR diversity but not in CD8+ TCR diversity (p=0.0027 vs p=0.16), and the rise was most apparent among complete responders (p=0.02). Newly diagnosed patients were reported to have lower baseline TCR diversity than healthy donors, and relapsed/refractory patients were reported to have lower baseline TCR diversity still. Trial patients with a complete response had baseline diversity similar to that of newly diagnosed patients, while partial responders and progressors had significantly lower diversity.

This clone was seen only once. Its target antigen remains unknown. Within one base of it there is no much larger clone, and no base qualities were kept. The time point label here, explained by the study, means: cycle 1 day 1 (C1D1), immediately before nivolumab initiation. Every trial patient had relapsed following autologous stem cell transplantation, and prior brentuximab vedotin exposure was what differed among cohorts A, B and C. A total of over 50 patients with relapsed/refractory classical Hodgkin lymphoma made up the trial cohort, and each patient's best overall response was complete response, partial response or progressive disease. Single-agent nivolumab was administered to trial patients in the multi-cohort phase II CheckMate 205 trial. An independent review committee assessed best overall response by applying the 2007 International Working Group response criteria. Trial PBMCs were collected just before the start of nivolumab (C1D1) and during therapy at cycle 2 day 1 and cycle 4 day 1. Peripheral blood was collected in 8 mL Vacutainer Cell Preparation Tubes, from which PBMCs were isolated by centrifugation and then cryopreserved.

The Qiagen DNeasy kit was used to extract genomic DNA from unsorted PBMCs and from the negatively selected CD4+ and CD8+ fractions. TCR beta CDR3 regions were subjected to amplification by immunoSEQ multiplex PCR with primers that anneal to V and J segments. A synthetic immune receptor repertoire was used to minimize amplification bias, and remaining bias was computationally removed after sequencing. Concerning the study's data processing: Custom Python scripts were used to quantify repertoire diversity as the Shannon entropy index. Unsorted, CD4+ and CD8+ repertoires were analyzed separately, except for combined analyses in which CD4+ and CD8+ sequences were merged in silico. A clone was considered expanded if an increase in frequency of at least 2-fold after treatment relative to C1D1 was found, and a pseudocount of 0.5 was applied to clones undetected at baseline. Clones with 0 or 1 copy at C1D1 were classified as singleton clones, and clones with 2 or more copies were classified as non-singleton clones. By matching protein sequences in sorted samples from the same patient, clones expanded in unsorted samples were annotated as CD4+, CD8+ or unknown. Wilcoxon tests were applied to paired samples to test diversity changes from C1D1 to C4D1. TCRdb limited this immuneACCESS table to in-frame rearrangements with V and J called. A share of clones is missing; checked studies link under half to unresolved V genes, and the rest is unexplained. D and trimming come from the DNA, and the V and J calls and clone size come from that table. The sample table records some 13,000 clones; about 88% of these occur just once. The leading ten clones occupy under 45% of the sample.

This sequence uses TRBV27 and TRBJ2-6, and 7 junction bases match TRBD1. Specimen: peripheral blood mononuclear cells (PBMCs), collected at baseline. This TCR was sampled from a human donor with classical Hodgkin lymphoma. The CDR3 here reads CASSLKGQRSGANVLTF. The nucleotide sequence reads TGTGCCAGCAGTTTAAAGGGACAGCGCTCTGGGGCCAACGTCCTGACTTTC.